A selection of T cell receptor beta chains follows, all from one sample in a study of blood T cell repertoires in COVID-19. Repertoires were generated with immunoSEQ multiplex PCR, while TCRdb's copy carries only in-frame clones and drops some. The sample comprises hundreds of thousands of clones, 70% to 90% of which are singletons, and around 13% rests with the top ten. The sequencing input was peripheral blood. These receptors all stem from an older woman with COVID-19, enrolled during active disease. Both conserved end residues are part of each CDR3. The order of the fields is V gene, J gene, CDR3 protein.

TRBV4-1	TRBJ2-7	CASSYGTPSYEQYF
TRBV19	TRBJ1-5	CASSIFGQPQHF
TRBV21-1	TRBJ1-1	CARKLDTMNTEAFF
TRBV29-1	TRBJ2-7	CSASRDSHEQYF
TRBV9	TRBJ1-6	CASSVGHYNSPLHF
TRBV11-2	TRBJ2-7	CASSARRVQYF
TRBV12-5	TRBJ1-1	CASGLVLRRGTEAFF
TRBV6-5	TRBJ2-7	CASSYRLAVHEQYF
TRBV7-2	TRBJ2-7	CASRPRTGYEQYF
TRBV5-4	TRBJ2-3	CASSFGAGSTDTQYF
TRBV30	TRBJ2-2	CAWGTGAGTGELFF
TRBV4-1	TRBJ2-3	CASSQEEYGQSTDTQYF
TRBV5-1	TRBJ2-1	CASSYGTGTGEQFF
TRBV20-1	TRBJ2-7	CSASSTGRSYEQYF
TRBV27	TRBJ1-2	CASSLSHSYGYTF
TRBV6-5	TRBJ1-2	CASSSSYSGSNYGYTF
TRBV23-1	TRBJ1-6	CASSQSGTGGKNSPLHF
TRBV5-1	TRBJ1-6	CASSLGQRDSPLHF
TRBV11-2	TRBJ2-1	CASSSQRGGYNEQFF
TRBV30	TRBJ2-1	CAWSLYNEQFF
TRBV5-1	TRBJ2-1	CASSPDRGGEIEQFF
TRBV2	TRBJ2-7	CASSEVLAEPTEQYF
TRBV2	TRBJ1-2	CASSPDRVNYGYTF
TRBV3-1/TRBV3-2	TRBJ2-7	CASSQGVSGGASYEQYF
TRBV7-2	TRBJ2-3	CASSLGGTSTDTQYF
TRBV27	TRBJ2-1	CASSFGQGADEQFF
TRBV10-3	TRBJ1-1	CAIRAIGSGGFAEAFF
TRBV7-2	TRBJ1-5	CASSPRGGGQPQHF
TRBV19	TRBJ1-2	CASSIPKQLYGYTF